Listed here are 22 T cell receptor beta chains from one sample, sequenced in a study of OX40 agonist ivuxolimab in advanced cancers. Assay: immunoSEQ multiplex PCR; the TCRdb copy retains only in-frame clones and omits some. The sample lists 82,000 or so clones; 75% to 90% were seen once. The sequencing used CD4+ or CD8+ T cells sorted from blood, collected in a trial of the OX40 agonist ivuxolimab. These receptors were taken from an adult with an advanced solid tumor such as melanoma, head and neck, liver or kidney cancer.

This clone was picked up one time. The chain recombines TRBV29-1 with TRBJ2-3, with D possibly being TRBD2 (7 bases). V gave up 2 bases and J gave up 6 bases, with 12 bases separating them. CDR3 size: 13 residues. The germline CDR1 and CDR2 sequences are SQVTM and ANQGSEA. CDR3 nucleotide sequence: TGCAGCGTTGAACGCGGGGGCGCGGATACGCAGTATTTT. This encodes CSVERGGADTQYF.

V is TRBV28 and J is TRBJ1-6; 9 positions agree with TRBD1. Germline V lookup: CDR1 MDHEN, CDR2 SYDVKM. The junction had 7 bases not matched to a gene; V was cut back by 3 bases and J by 7 bases. The CDR3 consists of 16 residues. As DNA, the CDR3 is TGTGCCAGCAGTTTTTCCGTGGGACAGGGCAATTCACCCCTCCACTTT. Residues: CASSFSVGQGNSPLHF.

The V gene is TRBV7-8, the J gene TRBJ1-5; D gene unclear. The CDR3 is 14 residues long. Trimming took off 4 bases at V and 3 bases at J, with 10 bases between the two ends. CDR1 and CDR2 (germline): SGHVS, FQNEAQ. CDR3 DNA: TGTGCCAGCAGCTCCAGGACCGTCAATCAGCCCCAGCATTTT. This encodes CASSSRTVNQPQHF.

This rearrangement joins TRBV5-1 to TRBJ2-2; D is perhaps TRBD2 (6 bases). Trimming took off 7 bases at V and 4 bases at J, with 14 bases between the two ends. CDR3 size: 14 residues. Germline assignment: CDR1 SGHRS and CDR2 YFSETQ. CDR3 bases: TGCGCCAGCTTTACGGGGGACCTCACCGGGGAGCTGTTTTTT. This sequence encodes CASFTGDLTGELFF. Looking up the rest from reference TRBV5-1 and TRBJ2-2 gives the full variable domain: KAGVTQTPRYLIKTRGQQVTLSCSPISGHRSVSWYQQTPGQGLQFLFEYFSETQRNKGNFPGRFSGRQFSNSRSEMNVSTLELGDSALYLCASFTGDLTGELFFGEGSRLTVL.

This clone was counted between two and nine times. The V call is TRBV27, the J call TRBJ2-1; 7 positions match TRBD1. This CDR3 is 14 amino acids long. The V gene end was trimmed by 0 bases and the J gene end by 10 bases; junction bases not matched to a gene: 6. Germline V CDR1 and CDR2: MNHEY, SMNVEV (reference sequence). Here the CDR3 reads CASSLSTGPAEQFF. DNA for the CDR3: TGTGCCAGCAGTTTATCGACAGGGCCTGCGGAGCAGTTCTTC.

The chain employs TRBV27 and TRBJ2-2, with D possibly TRBD1 on 6 matching bases. Germline values: CDR1 MNHEY, CDR2 SMNVEV (reference sequence). Trimming took 5 bases from V and 0 from J, leaving 10 bases between them. This CDR3 has 15 amino acids. The CDR3 here is CASSRDTPNTGELFF. As DNA, the CDR3 is TGTGCCAGCAGTCGGGACACCCCGAACACCGGGGAGCTGTTTTTT.

The rearrangement joins TRBV27 to TRBJ1-6, with 8 bases identical to TRBD1. The junction had 3 bases not matched to a gene; V was cut back by 5 bases and J by 6 bases. The germline CDR1 and CDR2 sequences are MNHEY and SMNVEV (reference sequence). The CDR3 runs to 14 residues. The DNA for the CDR3 is TGTGCCAGCAGTCGACAGGGGATTAATTCACCCCTCCACTTT. Its translation: CASSRQGINSPLHF.

The V gene is TRBV4-2, the J gene TRBJ2-1; TRBD1 matches 8 bases. This CDR3 region has 15 residues. Trimming cost V 1 base and J 5 bases; bases outside gene matches: 4. Germline values: CDR1 LGHNA, CDR2 YNFKEQ. In nucleotides, the CDR3 is TGTGCCAGCAGCCAAGGACAGGGGAAAGACAATGAGCAGTTCTTC. Its translation: CASSQGQGKDNEQFF.

V usage is TRBV19 and J usage is TRBJ2-3; 12 bases agree with TRBD2. The CDR3 runs 16 residues. CDR1 and CDR2 (germline): LNHDA, SQIVND (reference sequence). J gave up 4 bases and V 7 bases, and 9 bases lay outside the gene matches. CDR3 bases: TGTGCCAGTACCCACGTGACTAGCGGGGGTTCAGATACGCAGTATTTT. Translated: CASTHVTSGGSDTQYF.

The CDR3 nucleotides are TGTGCCAGCAGCACCGGGACCCTGAACACCGGGGAGCTGTTTTTT. Translated: CASSTGTLNTGELFF. The J gene is TRBJ2-2, the V gene TRBV9; D is tentatively TRBD1 or TRBD2 (5 bases each). CDR1 SGDLS and CDR2 YYNGEE come from the germline V gene. V dropped 4 bases and J dropped 1 base, with 11 bases sitting between them. The CDR3 runs 15 residues. Variable domain in full (rest from reference TRBV9 and TRBJ2-2): DSGVTQTPKHLITATGQRVTLRCSPRSGDLSVYWYQQSLDQGLQFLIQYYNGEERAKGNILERFSAQQFPDLHSELNLSSLELGDSALYFCASSTGTLNTGELFFGEGSRLTVL.

The chain employs TRBV2 and TRBJ2-3; 8 nucleotides align to TRBD2. Trimming cost V 6 bases and J 6 bases; bases outside gene matches: 8. The CDR3 contains 14 residues. Germline V gene data show CDR1 as SNHLY and CDR2 as FYNNEI. The CDR3 loop reads CASRSRGGRDTQYF. The CDR3 DNA sequence: TGTGCCAGCAGGAGTCGGGGGGGTCGGGATACGCAGTATTTT. Together with reference TRBV2 and TRBJ2-3, the CDR3 gives the full variable domain: EPEVTQTPSHQVTQMGQEVILRCVPISNHLYFYWYRQILGQKVEFLVSFYNNEISEKSEIFDDQFSVERPDGSNFTLKIRSTKLEDSAMYFCASRSRGGRDTQYFGPGTRLTVL.

This CDR3 reads CASRQADSYEQYF. CDR3 coding DNA: TGCGCCAGCAGGCAAGCCGACAGTTACGAGCAGTACTTC. The V gene is TRBV5-1, the J gene TRBJ2-7; D may be TRBD1 (5 bases). Trimming took off 5 bases at V and 4 bases at J, with 13 bases between the two ends. Germline values: CDR1 SGHRS, CDR2 YFSETQ. The CDR3 length is 13 residues.

The V and J genes are TRBV11-2 and TRBJ1-1; 9 bases agree with TRBD1. Looked up from germline, CDR1 is SGHAT and CDR2 is FQNNGV. With 5 bases clipped from V and 4 bases from J, the junction kept 11 bases outside the gene matches. This CDR3 contains 16 residues. The CDR3 DNA is TGTGCCAGCAGCGACCGGGACAGGGCGGCTGGCACTGAAGCTTTCTTT. Residues: CASSDRDRAAGTEAFF.

V and J are TRBV5-4 and TRBJ1-4, with D uncertain. CDR3 length: 14 residues. The ends were cut back, 1 base at V and 3 bases at J, with 7 bases in the middle. CDR1 SGHNT and CDR2 YYREEE come from the germline V gene (reference sequence). DNA of the CDR3: TGTGCCAGCAGCTTGTCTGGGTCTAATGAAAAACTGTTTTTT. It codes for CASSLSGSNEKLFF.

V is TRBV4-1 and J is TRBJ1-6, with a weak D call TRBD1 (5 bases). The germline CDR1 and CDR2 sequences are MGHRA and YSYEKL. The CDR3 has 16 amino acids. The ends were cut back, 0 bases at V and 8 bases at J, with 14 bases in the middle. The CDR3 bases are TGCGCCAGCAGCCAAGATCTGGGACGGTGGGATTCACCCCTCCACTTT. Its protein product is CASSQDLGRWDSPLHF.

The V and J genes are TRBV2 and TRBJ1-2, with D perhaps TRBD1 (6 bases). Germline V gene data show CDR1 as SNHLY and CDR2 as FYNNEI. The germline V and J ends were trimmed by 7 bases and 3 bases, with 15 bases remaining between them. The CDR3 runs 14 residues. The CDR3 protein is CASIRDTEYYGYTF. CDR3 nucleotides: TGTGCCAGCATCCGGGACACAGAATACTATGGCTACACCTTC.

This chain links TRBV7-2 with TRBJ2-1; D tentatively reads TRBD1 or TRBD2 (6 bases each). There are 15 residues in the CDR3. From germline, CDR1 is SGHTA and CDR2 FQGNSA. Trimming took off 5 bases at V and 4 bases at J, with 15 bases between the two ends. The DNA for the CDR3 is TGTGCCAGCAGCCCACCGGGGGCGGATTACAATGAGCAGTTCTTC. Translating gives CASSPPGADYNEQFF. Drawing the rest from reference TRBV7-2 and TRBJ2-1, the complete variable domain is GAGVSQSPSNKVTEKGKDVELRCDPISGHTALYWYRQSLGQGLEFLIYFQGNSAPDKSGLPSDRFSAERTGGSVSTLTIQRTQQEDSAVYLCASSPPGADYNEQFFGPGTRLTVL.

The gene calls are TRBV29-1 and TRBJ1-2; possible D gene TRBD1, 5 bases. This CDR3 comprises 18 residues. Looked up from germline, CDR1 is SQVTM and CDR2 is ANQGSEA. The V end was cut by 3 bases, the J end by 4 bases, with 27 bases between. This chain's CDR3 is CSVDVGALPPSRSYGYTF. The CDR3 region has the DNA TGCAGCGTTGATGTTGGGGCCCTCCCGCCTAGTCGAAGCTATGGCTACACCTTC.

This sequence joins TRBV5-1 and TRBJ2-7; TRBD1 agrees at 9 bases. In germline, CDR1 is SGHRS, CDR2 YFSETQ. The CDR3 extends over 14 amino acids. Losses at the gene ends were 0 bases for V and 6 bases for J; bases not matched to a gene: 4. This CDR3 is CASSLGTGAIEQYF. For the CDR3, the DNA is TGCGCCAGCAGCTTGGGGACAGGGGCAATCGAGCAGTACTTC. The full variable domain, rest sourced from reference TRBV5-1 and TRBJ2-7, is KAGVTQTPRYLIKTRGQQVTLSCSPISGHRSVSWYQQTPGQGLQFLFEYFSETQRNKGNFPGRFSGRQFSNSRSEMNVSTLELGDSALYLCASSLGTGAIEQYFGPGTRLTVT.

CDR3: CASSPTGHQPQHF. CDR3 DNA sequence: TGTGCCAGCAGCCCGACAGGGCATCAGCCCCAGCATTTT. The gene calls are TRBV6-5 and TRBJ1-5; 7 bases match TRBD1. Trimming removed 6 bases from V and 5 bases from J; junction bases left unmatched: 4. Germline V gene lookup returns CDR1 MNHEY and CDR2 SVGAGI. The CDR3 consists of 13 residues.

The V and J genes are TRBV10-3 and TRBJ2-3, with TRBD1 matching over 11 bases. V lost 4 bases to trimming and J lost 4 bases; unmatched junction nucleotides: 10. The length of the CDR3 is 17 residues. Looked up from germline, CDR1 is ENHRY and CDR2 is SYGVKD. Written as DNA, the CDR3 is TGTGCCATCAGTGTATCCGGGACAGGGGGTGTCGCAGATACGCAGTATTTT. This sequence encodes CAISVSGTGGVADTQYF.

The genes are TRBV29-1 and TRBJ2-7, with a possible D match to TRBD1 (6 bases). Between the trimmed V and J ends, which lost 6 bases and 2 bases, there was a span of 14 bases. This CDR3 region has 13 residues. Germline assignment: CDR1 SQVTM and CDR2 ANQGSEA. CDR3 in amino acids: CSVVKDSAYEQYF. Written as DNA, the CDR3 is TGCAGCGTCGTCAAGGACAGTGCCTACGAGCAGTACTTC.